A single sample gave rise to the 4 T cell receptor beta chains below, sequenced in a study of neurological immune-mediated disorders. TCRdb ran MiXCR on the 5' RACE reads and lists one entry per CDR3 protein. The sample records 50,000 to 65,000 distinct CDR3 sequences, around 3.9% being singletons. The sample taken for sequencing was PBMCs. These TCRs come from a man aged 25-40 years with multiple sclerosis.

This clonotype showed up just a few times. This rearrangement joins TRBV5-1 to TRBJ1-1; TRBD1 is a possible D gene (5 bases). Germline-derived CDR1 and CDR2 are SGHRS and YFSETQ. V gave up 1 base and J gave up 1 base, with 11 bases separating them. This CDR3 region has 15 residues. The CDR3 protein is CASSLLAGPNTEAFF. The CDR3 DNA is TGCGCCAGCAGCTTGCTCGCGGGGCCGAACACTGAAGCTTTCTTT.

This clonotype was found many times. In DNA form, the CDR3 reads TGCAGTGCCGTGGGCCAGGAGAACTATGGCTACACCTTC. Translated: CSAVGQENYGYTF. V is TRBV20-1 and J is TRBJ1-2; D not certain. V was cut by 6 bases and J by 2 bases, with 13 bases left in between. From germline, CDR1 is DFQATT and CDR2 SNEGSKA (reference sequence). The CDR3 length is 13 residues.

At least ten counts were recorded for this clonotype. The chain is built from TRBV11-2 and TRBJ2-1; D unclear. The V end was cut by 5 bases, the J end by 3 bases, with 2 bases between. Germline V gene data show CDR1 as SGHAT and CDR2 as FQNNGV. This CDR3 has 11 amino acids. The DNA of the CDR3 is TGTGCCAGCAGCCGCTACAATGAGCAGTTCTTC. This encodes CASSRYNEQFF.

In its sample, this clonotype was seen many times. The chain links TRBV15 to TRBJ1-2, with a weak D call TRBD1 (5 bases). Germline CDR1 LNHNV, CDR2 YYDKDF (reference sequence). The V end lost 0 bases, the J end lost 0 bases, and 8 bases lay between the germline ends. This CDR3 contains 15 residues. The DNA of the CDR3 is TGTGCCACCAGCAGAGACCAGGGCGCTAACTATGGCTACACCTTC. Amino acid sequence: CATSRDQGANYGYTF. Variable domain in full (rest from reference TRBV15 and TRBJ1-2): DAMVIQNPRYQVTQFGKPVTLSCSQTLNHNVMYWYQQKSSQAPKLLFHYYDKDFNNEADTPDNFQSRRPNTSFCFLDIRSPGLGDTAMYLCATSRDQGANYGYTFGSGTRLTVV.